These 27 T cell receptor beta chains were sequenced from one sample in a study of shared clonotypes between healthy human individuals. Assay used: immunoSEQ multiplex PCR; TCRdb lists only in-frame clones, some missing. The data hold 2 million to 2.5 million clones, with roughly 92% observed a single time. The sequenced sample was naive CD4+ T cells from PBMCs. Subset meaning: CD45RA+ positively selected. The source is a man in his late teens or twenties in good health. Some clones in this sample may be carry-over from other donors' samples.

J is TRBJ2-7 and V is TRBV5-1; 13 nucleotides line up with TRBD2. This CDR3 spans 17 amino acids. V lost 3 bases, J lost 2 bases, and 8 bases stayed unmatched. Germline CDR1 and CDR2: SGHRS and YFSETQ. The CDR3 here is CASSYRTSGSETYEQYF. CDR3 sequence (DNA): TGCGCCAGCAGCTACCGGACTAGCGGGAGTGAGACCTACGAGCAGTACTTC.

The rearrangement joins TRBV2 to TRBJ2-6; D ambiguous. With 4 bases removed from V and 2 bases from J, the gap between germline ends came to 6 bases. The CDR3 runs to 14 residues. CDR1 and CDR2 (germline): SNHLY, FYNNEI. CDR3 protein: CASSGSTGANVLTF. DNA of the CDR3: TGTGCCAGCAGTGGGTCTACTGGGGCCAACGTCCTGACTTTC.

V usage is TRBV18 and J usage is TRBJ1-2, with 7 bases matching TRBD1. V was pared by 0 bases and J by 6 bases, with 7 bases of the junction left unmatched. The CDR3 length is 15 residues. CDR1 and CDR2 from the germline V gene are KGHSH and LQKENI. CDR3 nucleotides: TGTGCCAGCTCACCACCCCCGGGACAGATAAATGGCTACACCTTC. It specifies CASSPPPGQINGYTF. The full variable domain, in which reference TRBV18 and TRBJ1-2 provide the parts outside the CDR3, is NAGVMQNPRHLVRRRGQEARLRCSPMKGHSHVYWYRQLPEEGLKFMVYLQKENIIDESGMPKERFSAEFPKEGPSILRIQQVVRGDSAAYFCASSPPPGQINGYTFGSGTRLTVV.

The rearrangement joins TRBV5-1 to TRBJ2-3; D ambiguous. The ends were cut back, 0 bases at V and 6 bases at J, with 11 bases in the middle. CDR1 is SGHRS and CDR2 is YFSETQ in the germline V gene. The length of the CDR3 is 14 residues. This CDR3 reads CASSLDEDSDTQYF. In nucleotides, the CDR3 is TGCGCCAGCAGCTTGGATGAAGATTCGGATACGCAGTATTTT.

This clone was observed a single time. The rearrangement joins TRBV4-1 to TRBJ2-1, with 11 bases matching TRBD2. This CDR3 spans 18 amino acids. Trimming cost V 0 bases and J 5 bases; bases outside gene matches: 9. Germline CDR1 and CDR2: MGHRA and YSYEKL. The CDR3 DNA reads TGCGCCAGCAGCCAAGATCGTAGCGGGAGGGCCTTCGACAATGAGCAGTTCTTC. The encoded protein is CASSQDRSGRAFDNEQFF.

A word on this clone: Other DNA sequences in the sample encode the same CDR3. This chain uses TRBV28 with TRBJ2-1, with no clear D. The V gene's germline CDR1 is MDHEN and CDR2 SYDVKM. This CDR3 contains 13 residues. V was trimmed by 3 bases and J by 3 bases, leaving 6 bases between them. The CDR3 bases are TGTGCCAGCAGTTTGGATAGCTACAATGAGCAGTTCTTC. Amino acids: CASSLDSYNEQFF.

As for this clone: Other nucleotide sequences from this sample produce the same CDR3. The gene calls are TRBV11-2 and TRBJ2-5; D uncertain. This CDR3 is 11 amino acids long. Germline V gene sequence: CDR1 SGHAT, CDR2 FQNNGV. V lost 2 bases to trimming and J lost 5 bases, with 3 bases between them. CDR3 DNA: TGTGCCAGCAGCTTATCGGAGACCCAGTACTTC. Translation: CASSLSETQYF.

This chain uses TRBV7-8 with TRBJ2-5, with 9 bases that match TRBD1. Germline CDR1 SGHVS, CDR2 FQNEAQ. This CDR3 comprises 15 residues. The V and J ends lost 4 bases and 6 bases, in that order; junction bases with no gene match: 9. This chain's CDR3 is CASSSSGTGTKTQYF. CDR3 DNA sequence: TGTGCCAGCAGCTCCTCCGGGACAGGGACGAAGACCCAGTACTTC. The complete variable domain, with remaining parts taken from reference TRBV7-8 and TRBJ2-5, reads GAGVSQSPRYKVAKRGQDVALRCDPISGHVSLFWYQQALGQGPEFLTYFQNEAQLDKSGLPSDRFFAERPEGSVSTLKIQRTQQEDSAVYLCASSSSGTGTKTQYFGPGTRLLVL.

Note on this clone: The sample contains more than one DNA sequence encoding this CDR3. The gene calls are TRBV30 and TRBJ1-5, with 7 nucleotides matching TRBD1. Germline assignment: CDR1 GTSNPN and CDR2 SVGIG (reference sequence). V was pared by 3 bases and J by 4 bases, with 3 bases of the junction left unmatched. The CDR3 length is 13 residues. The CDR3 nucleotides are TGTGCCTGGAGCCCGGACAGGAATCAGCCCCAGCATTTT. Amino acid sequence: CAWSPDRNQPQHF.

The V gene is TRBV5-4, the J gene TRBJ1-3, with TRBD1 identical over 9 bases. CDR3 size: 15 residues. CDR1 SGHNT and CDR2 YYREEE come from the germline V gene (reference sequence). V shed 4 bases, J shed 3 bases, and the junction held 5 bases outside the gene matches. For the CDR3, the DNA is TGTGCCAGCAGCCGGGGGACAGGGCTTGGAAACACCATATATTTT. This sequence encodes CASSRGTGLGNTIYF.

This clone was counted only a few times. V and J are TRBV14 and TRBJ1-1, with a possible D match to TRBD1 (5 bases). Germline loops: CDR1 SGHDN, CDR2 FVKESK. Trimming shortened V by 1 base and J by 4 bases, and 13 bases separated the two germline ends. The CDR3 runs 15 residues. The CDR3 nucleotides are TGTGCCAGCAGCCAAGGGGGGAGTTGGGGCACTGAAGCTTTCTTT. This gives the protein CASSQGGSWGTEAFF.

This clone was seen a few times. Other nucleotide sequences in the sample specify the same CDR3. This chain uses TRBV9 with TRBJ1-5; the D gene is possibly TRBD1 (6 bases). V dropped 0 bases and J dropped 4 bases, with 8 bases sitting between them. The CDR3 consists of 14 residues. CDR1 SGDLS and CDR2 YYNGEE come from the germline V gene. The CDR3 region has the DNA TGTGCCAGCAGCGTAGGGACAGTTAATCAGCCCCAGCATTTT. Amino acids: CASSVGTVNQPQHF.

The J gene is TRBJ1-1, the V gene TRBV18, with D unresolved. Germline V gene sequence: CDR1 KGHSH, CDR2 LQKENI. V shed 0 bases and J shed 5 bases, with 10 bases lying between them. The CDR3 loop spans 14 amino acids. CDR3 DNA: TGTGCCAGCTCACCACCGTCCGTGGGTACTGAAGCTTTCTTT. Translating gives CASSPPSVGTEAFF.

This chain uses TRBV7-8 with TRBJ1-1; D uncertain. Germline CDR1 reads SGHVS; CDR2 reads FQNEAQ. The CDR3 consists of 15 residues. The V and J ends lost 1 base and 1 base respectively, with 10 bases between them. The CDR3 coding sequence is TGTGCCAGCAGCTTAGTGGCCAGCCCGAACACTGAAGCTTTCTTT. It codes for CASSLVASPNTEAFF.

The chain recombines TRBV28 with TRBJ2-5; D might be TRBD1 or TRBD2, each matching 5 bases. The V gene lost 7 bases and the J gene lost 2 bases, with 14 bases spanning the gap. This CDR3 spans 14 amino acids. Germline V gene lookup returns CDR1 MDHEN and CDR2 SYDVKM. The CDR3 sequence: CASTYVRGQETQYF. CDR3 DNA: TGTGCCAGCACCTACGTGAGGGGACAAGAGACCCAGTACTTC.

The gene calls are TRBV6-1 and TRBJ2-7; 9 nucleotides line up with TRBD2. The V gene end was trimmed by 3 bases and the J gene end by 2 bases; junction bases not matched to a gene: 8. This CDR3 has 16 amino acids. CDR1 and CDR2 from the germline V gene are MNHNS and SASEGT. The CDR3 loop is CASSDNLAGSPYEQYF. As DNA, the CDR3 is TGTGCCAGCAGTGACAACCTAGCGGGAAGCCCCTACGAGCAGTACTTC.

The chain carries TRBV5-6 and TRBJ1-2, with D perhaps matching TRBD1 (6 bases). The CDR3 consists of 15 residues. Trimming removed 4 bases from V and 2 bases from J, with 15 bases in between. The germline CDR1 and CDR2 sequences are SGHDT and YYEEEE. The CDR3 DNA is TGTGCCAGCAGCCCTACCGGGACAAAGAACTATGGCTACACCTTC. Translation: CASSPTGTKNYGYTF.

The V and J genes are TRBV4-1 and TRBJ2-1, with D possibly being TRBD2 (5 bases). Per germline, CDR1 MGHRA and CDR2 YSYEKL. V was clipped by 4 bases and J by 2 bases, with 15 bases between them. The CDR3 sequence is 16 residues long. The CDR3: CASSPGSGKTYNEQFF. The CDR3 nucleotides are TGCGCCAGCAGCCCTGGTTCCGGGAAGACCTACAATGAGCAGTTCTTC.

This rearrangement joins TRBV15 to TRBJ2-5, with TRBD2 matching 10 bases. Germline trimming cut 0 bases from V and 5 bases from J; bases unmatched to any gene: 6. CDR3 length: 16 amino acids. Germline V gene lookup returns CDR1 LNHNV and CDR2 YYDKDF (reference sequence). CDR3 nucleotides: TGTGCCACCAGCAGAGATCTGGGTAGCGGGAGGGAGACCCAGTACTTC. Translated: CATSRDLGSGRETQYF. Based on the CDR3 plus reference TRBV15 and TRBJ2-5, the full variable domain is DAMVIQNPRYQVTQFGKPVTLSCSQTLNHNVMYWYQQKSSQAPKLLFHYYDKDFNNEADTPDNFQSRRPNTSFCFLDIRSPGLGDTAMYLCATSRDLGSGRETQYFGPGTRLLVL.

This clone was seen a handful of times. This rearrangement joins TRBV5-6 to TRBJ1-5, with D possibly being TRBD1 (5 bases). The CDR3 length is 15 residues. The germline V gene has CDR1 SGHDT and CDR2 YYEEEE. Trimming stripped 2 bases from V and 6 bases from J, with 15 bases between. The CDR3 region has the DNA TGTGCCAGCAGCTTAGGTTGGCAGGGTACTCAGCCCCAGCATTTT. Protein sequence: CASSLGWQGTQPQHF.

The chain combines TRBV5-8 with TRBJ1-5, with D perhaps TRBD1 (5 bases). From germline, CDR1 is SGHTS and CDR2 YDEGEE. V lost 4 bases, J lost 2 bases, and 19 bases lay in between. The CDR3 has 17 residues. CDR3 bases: TGTGCCAGCAGCCCAGGGAACGTAGCCTTCGGCAATCAGCCCCAGCATTTT. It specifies CASSPGNVAFGNQPQHF.

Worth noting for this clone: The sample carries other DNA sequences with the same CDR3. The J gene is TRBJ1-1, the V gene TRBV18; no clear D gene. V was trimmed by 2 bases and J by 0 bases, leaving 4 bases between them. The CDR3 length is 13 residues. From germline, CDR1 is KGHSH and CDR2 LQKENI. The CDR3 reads CASSPGLNTEAFF. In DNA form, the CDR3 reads TGTGCCAGCTCACCAGGCCTGAACACTGAAGCTTTCTTT.

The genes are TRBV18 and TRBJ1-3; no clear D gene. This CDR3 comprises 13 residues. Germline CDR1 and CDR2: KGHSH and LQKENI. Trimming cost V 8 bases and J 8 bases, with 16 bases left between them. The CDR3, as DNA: TGTGCCAGCACGACAAGTCGCGGAGACACCATATATTTT. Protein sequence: CASTTSRGDTIYF. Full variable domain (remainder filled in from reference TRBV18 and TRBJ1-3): NAGVMQNPRHLVRRRGQEARLRCSPMKGHSHVYWYRQLPEEGLKFMVYLQKENIIDESGMPKERFSAEFPKEGPSILRIQQVVRGDSAAYFCASTTSRGDTIYFGEGSWLTVV.

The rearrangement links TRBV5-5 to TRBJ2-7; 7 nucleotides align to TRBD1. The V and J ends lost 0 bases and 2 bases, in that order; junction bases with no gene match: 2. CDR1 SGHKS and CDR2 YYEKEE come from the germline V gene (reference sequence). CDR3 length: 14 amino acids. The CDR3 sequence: CASSLGTGPYEQYF. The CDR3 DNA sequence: TGTGCCAGCAGCTTGGGGACAGGTCCCTACGAGCAGTACTTC.

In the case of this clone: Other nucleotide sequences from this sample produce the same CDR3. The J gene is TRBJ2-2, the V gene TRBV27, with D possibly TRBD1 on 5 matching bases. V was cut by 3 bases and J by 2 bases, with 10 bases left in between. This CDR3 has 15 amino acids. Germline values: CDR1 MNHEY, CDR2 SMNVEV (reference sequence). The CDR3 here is CASSFGRVNTGELFF. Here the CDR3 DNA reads TGTGCCAGCAGTTTCGGCAGGGTCAACACCGGGGAGCTGTTTTTT.

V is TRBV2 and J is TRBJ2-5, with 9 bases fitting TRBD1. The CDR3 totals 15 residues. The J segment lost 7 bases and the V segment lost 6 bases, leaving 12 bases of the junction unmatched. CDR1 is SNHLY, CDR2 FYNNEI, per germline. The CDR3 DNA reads TGTGCCAGCAGCGGGGACAGGGTTGGGCTTGGGACCCAGTACTTC. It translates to CASSGDRVGLGTQYF.

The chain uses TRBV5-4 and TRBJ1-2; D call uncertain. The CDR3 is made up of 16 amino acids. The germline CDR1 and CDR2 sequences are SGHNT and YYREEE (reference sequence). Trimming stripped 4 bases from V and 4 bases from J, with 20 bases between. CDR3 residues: CASSPYDVVSFYGYTF. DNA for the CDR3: TGTGCCAGCAGCCCCTACGACGTTGTCTCATTCTATGGCTACACCTTC.